These 10 T cell receptor beta chains originate from one sample sequenced in a study of T cell repertoires in aging, cancer and after chemotherapy. A mixed TRB-A/B primer pool amplified rearranged TRB by multiplex touch-down PCR. TCRdb fed the multiplex PCR reads into MiXCR, producing one record per CDR3 protein. The sample lists around 9,600 distinct CDR3 sequences; around 33% were seen once. Peripheral blood genomic DNA, not sorted cells or RNA, was the template. The sample taken for sequencing was blood. These receptor sequences come from a human donor in good health. The donor label of this sample is uncertain.

In this sample, this clonotype turned up a few times. This chain links TRBV6-5 with TRBJ1-4, with 7 bases identical to TRBD1. After removal of 6 bases from V and 7 bases from J, the junction contained 14 bases not matched to a gene. CDR1 MNHEY and CDR2 SVGAGI come from the germline V gene. The CDR3 length is 16 residues. This chain's CDR3 is CASSPLRGLVGEKLFF. Written as DNA, the CDR3 is TGTGCCAGCAGCCCCCTTAGGGGGCTGGTTGGTGAAAAACTGTTTTTT.

The chain links TRBV5-5 to TRBJ2-7; 7 bases are a match to TRBD2. Germline V gives CDR1 SGHKS, CDR2 YYEKEE (reference sequence). The CDR3 contains 14 residues. The J segment lost 3 bases and the V segment lost 2 bases, leaving 5 bases of the junction unmatched. As DNA, the CDR3 is TGTGCCAGCAGCTTAGGAAGCGGGGACTACGAGCAGTACTTC. It is translated as CASSLGSGDYEQYF.

This clonotype is medium-sized (0.01 to 0.1%) by share. CDR3: CAWGTRQGRGYTF. The CDR3 nucleotides read TGTGCCTGGGGAACCCGACAGGGACGGGGCTACACCTTC. The chain carries TRBV30 and TRBJ1-2, with TRBD1 matching over 7 bases. J gave up 8 bases and V 5 bases, and 11 bases lay outside the gene matches. CDR1 is GTSNPN, CDR2 SVGIG, per germline (reference sequence). The CDR3 length is 13 residues.

This chain uses TRBV12-3 or TRBV12-4 with TRBJ1-1; D is perhaps TRBD1 (5 bases). Deletions cut 2 bases from V and 4 bases from J, with 11 bases between. The CDR3 covers 14 residues. The CDR3 loop reads CASSLLRGGTEAFF. The CDR3 DNA reads as TGTGCCAGCAGTTTATTACGGGGGGGCACTGAAGCTTTCTTT.

This clonotype was seen a few times. V gene TRBV6-5 combines with J gene TRBJ1-3; tentative D call: TRBD1 (5 bases). The CDR3 is 15 amino acids. Per germline, CDR1 MNHEY and CDR2 SVGAGI. Trimming removed 6 bases from V and 2 bases from J, with 14 bases in between. CDR3 region: CASRPDGHPGNTIYF. CDR3 coding DNA: TGTGCCAGCAGGCCAGACGGACATCCTGGAAACACCATATATTTT.

On this clonotype itself: Germline is not matched at one junction end, which may reflect a read error. V is TRBV6-1 and J is TRBJ2-7; D not certain. This CDR3 contains 12 residues. The V gene's germline CDR1 is MNHNS and CDR2 SASEGT. DNA of the CDR3: TGTGCCATCAGTCTACTGGGATACGAGCAGTACTTC. Encoded protein: CAISLLGYEQYF.

This clonotype turned up a few times. The rearrangement joins TRBV6-1 to TRBJ2-1, with 9 bases matching TRBD1. The germline gives CDR1 MNHNS, CDR2 SASEGT. The CDR3 is 15 residues long. J was trimmed by 6 bases and V by 1 base; bases with no gene match: 4. CDR3 amino acids: CASSEEETGGNEQFF. Here the CDR3 DNA reads TGTGCCAGCAGTGAAGAGGAGACAGGGGGCAATGAGCAGTTCTTC.

CDR3 DNA sequence: TGCAGTGCTAGAGATCGAAGCGTCGTGGCCAACGTCCTGACTTTC. It encodes CSARDRSVVANVLTF. V and J are TRBV20-1 and TRBJ2-6; D gene uncertain. The CDR3 is 15 amino acids. The ends were cut back, 0 bases at V and 6 bases at J, with 12 bases in the middle. The germline CDR1 and CDR2 sequences are DFQATT and SNEGSKA (reference sequence).

The V and J genes are TRBV28 and TRBJ1-4; 7 positions agree with TRBD1. V was pared by 6 bases and J by 8 bases, with 9 bases of the junction left unmatched. Germline CDR1 is MDHEN and CDR2 is SYDVKM. CDR3 length equals 14 residues. The CDR3 nucleotides are TGTGCCAGCAGATTGAGACAGGGCTGGGAAAAACTGTTTTTT. Its protein is CASRLRQGWEKLFF.

The chain is built from TRBV7-9 and TRBJ2-3; D call uncertain. CDR3 length equals 14 residues. Germline V gene data show CDR1 as SEHNR and CDR2 as FQNEAQ (reference sequence). V was clipped by 1 base and J by 0 bases, with 5 bases between them. The chain's CDR3 is CASSLGVSTDTQYF. The CDR3 nucleotides read TGTGCCAGCAGCTTAGGTGTTAGCACAGATACGCAGTATTTT.